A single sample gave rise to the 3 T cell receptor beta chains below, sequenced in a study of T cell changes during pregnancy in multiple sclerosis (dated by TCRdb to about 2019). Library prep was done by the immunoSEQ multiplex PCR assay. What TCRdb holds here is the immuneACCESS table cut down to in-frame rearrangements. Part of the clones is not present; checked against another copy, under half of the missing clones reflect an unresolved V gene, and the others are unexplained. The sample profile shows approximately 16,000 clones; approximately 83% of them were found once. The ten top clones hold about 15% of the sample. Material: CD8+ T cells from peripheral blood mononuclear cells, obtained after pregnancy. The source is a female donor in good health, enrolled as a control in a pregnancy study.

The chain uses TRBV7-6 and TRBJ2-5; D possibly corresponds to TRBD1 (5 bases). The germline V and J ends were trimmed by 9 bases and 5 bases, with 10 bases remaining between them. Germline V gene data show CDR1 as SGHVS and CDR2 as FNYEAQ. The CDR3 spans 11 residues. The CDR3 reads CASGAQETQYF. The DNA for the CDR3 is TGTGCCAGTGGGGCTCAGGAGACCCAGTACTTC.

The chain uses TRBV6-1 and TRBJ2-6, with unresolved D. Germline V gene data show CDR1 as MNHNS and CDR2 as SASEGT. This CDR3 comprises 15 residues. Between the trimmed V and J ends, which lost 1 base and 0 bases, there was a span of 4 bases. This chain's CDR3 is CASSEGASGANVLTF. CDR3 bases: TGTGCCAGCAGTGAAGGGGCCTCTGGGGCCAACGTCCTGACTTTC.

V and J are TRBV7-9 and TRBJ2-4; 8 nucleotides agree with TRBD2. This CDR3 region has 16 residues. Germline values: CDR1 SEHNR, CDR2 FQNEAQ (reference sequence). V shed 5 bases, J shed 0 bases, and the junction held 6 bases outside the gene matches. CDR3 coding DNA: TGTGCCAGCAGCACAACTAGCGGCTTAGCCAAAAACATTCAGTACTTC. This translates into CASSTTSGLAKNIQYF.